The text below deals with one T cell receptor beta chain. V lost 7 bases, J lost 2 bases, and 7 bases stayed unmatched. From germline, CDR1 is SEHNR and CDR2 FQNEAQ (reference sequence). CDR3 length: 15 residues. This entry is derived from a study of blood T cell repertoires in COVID-19. The wider study: Both acute and convalescent COVID-19 samples were obtained from the United States, Italy and Spain. PBMCs, B-cell-depleted T cells, or T cells were the source of the cDNA or gDNA that made up the material.

In the authors' methods: Cell counts per sample came from amplifying reference gene primers. Assay: immunoSEQ multiplex PCR; the TCRdb copy retains only in-frame clones and omits some. For V, J and clone size, that table is used; D and trimming come from the DNA. The sample shows approximately 90,000 clones, roughly nine tenths of them seen only once. The sample taken for sequencing was peripheral blood. This TCR was sampled from a man between 45 and 60 years old with acute or convalescent COVID-19. The chain links TRBV7-9 to TRBJ2-3; 9 bases match TRBD2. The CDR3 is CASTVSGGVTDTQYF. The CDR3 nucleotides read TGTGCCAGCACCGTTAGCGGGGGAGTCACAGATACGCAGTATTTT. Supplemented by reference TRBV7-9 and TRBJ2-3, the full variable domain reads DTGVSQNPRHKITKRGQNVTFRCDPISEHNRLYWYRQTLGQGPEFLTYFQNEAQLEKSRLLSDRFSAERPKGSFSTLEIQRTEQGDSAMYLCASTVSGGVTDTQYFGPGTRLTVL.